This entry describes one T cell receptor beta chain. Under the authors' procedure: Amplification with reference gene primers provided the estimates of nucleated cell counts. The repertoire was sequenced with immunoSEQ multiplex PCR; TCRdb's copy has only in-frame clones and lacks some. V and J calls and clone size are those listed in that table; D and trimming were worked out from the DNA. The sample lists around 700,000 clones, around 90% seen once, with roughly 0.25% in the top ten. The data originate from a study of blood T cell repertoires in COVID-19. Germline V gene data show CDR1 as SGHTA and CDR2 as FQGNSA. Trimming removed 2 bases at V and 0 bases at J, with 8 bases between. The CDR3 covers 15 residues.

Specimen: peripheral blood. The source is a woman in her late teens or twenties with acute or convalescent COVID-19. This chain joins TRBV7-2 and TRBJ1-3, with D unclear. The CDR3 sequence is CASSLRRNSGNTIYF. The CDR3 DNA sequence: TGTGCCAGCAGCTTAAGGAGAAACTCTGGAAACACCATATATTTT.